Shown below are 32 T cell receptor beta chains from a single sample sequenced in a study of CD8 T cells in ankylosing spondylitis. MiXCR was run by TCRdb on the 5' RACE reads, yielding one entry per CDR3 protein. This sample yields a few hundred thousand distinct CDR3 sequences, of which 20% to 25% are seen a single time; roughly 4% belongs to the top ten. Sequenced input: blood, either unsorted or a sorted T cell fraction (not recorded which). These TCRs come from a female donor with ankylosing spondylitis or in good health (not recorded which).

The rearrangement links TRBV7-2 to TRBJ2-3; 7 bases fit TRBD1. The CDR3 totals 16 residues. CDR1 and CDR2 (germline): SGHTA, FQGNSA. Unmatched junction bases numbered 16, after V lost 7 bases and J lost 6 bases. The CDR3, as DNA: TGTGCCAGCACTTACCACGGGGACAGAGTTTCGGATACGCAGTATTTT. Translating it yields CASTYHGDRVSDTQYF.

This chain joins TRBV7-8 and TRBJ2-3; D assignment may be TRBD1 or TRBD2 (6 bases each). Germline V CDR1 and CDR2: SGHVS, FQNEAQ. The CDR3 has 16 residues. The V and J ends lost 2 bases and 2 bases respectively, with 14 bases between them. Written as DNA, the CDR3 is TGTGCCAGCAGCTTAATCCCCGGGGGCGCCACAGATACGCAGTATTTT. Protein product: CASSLIPGGATDTQYF.

This clonotype was detected a few times. The V and J genes are TRBV7-2 and TRBJ1-1; the D gene is possibly TRBD1 (5 bases). V was cut by 5 bases and J by 5 bases, with 18 bases left in between. The CDR3 has 15 amino acids. Germline V gene data show CDR1 as SGHTA and CDR2 as FQGNSA. In nucleotides, the CDR3 is TGTGCCAGCAGCCACGGGCGGGCAGGGCGAACTGAAGCTTTCTTT. It is translated as CASSHGRAGRTEAFF.

This clonotype came up many times. The V gene is TRBV6-6, the J gene TRBJ2-7; D call uncertain. Per the germline V gene, CDR1 is MNHNY and CDR2 is SVGAGI (reference sequence). The CDR3 contains 12 residues. V shed 5 bases and J shed 9 bases, with 14 bases lying between them. The CDR3 sequence: CASSATGRGQYF. CDR3 bases: TGTGCCAGCAGTGCCACTGGACGAGGGCAGTACTTC.

The CDR3 DNA reads as TGCAGCGTTGATAAGACTTGGAGCTACAATGAGCAGTTCTTC. Amino acid sequence: CSVDKTWSYNEQFF. The chain combines TRBV29-1 with TRBJ2-1; no reliable D call. CDR3 length equals 14 residues. V shed 3 bases and J shed 3 bases, with 12 bases lying between them. Germline CDR1 reads SQVTM; CDR2 reads ANQGSEA.

This clonotype was seen at least ten times. V usage is TRBV6-2 or TRBV6-3 and J usage is TRBJ1-4; 11 bases match TRBD1. V dropped 6 bases and J dropped 6; count of bases not matched to a gene: 3. Germline V gene data show CDR1 as MNHEY and CDR2 as SVGEGT. The CDR3 spans 14 residues. The CDR3 DNA follows: TGTGCCAGCAGACGGACAGGGGGCGATGAAAAACTGTTTTTT. Translating gives CASRRTGGDEKLFF.

V usage is TRBV4-3 and J usage is TRBJ1-1; D not certain. Germline CDR1 is LGHNA and CDR2 is YSLEER. The CDR3 length is 15 residues. The V gene lost 1 base and the J gene lost 0 bases, with 9 bases spanning the gap. The CDR3 coding sequence is TGCGCCAGCAGCCAAGCTCTTTACCTGAACACTGAAGCTTTCTTT. Its protein is CASSQALYLNTEAFF.

The chain joins TRBV20-1 to TRBJ2-1, with D possibly matching TRBD1 (5 bases). V was trimmed by 3 bases and J by 4 bases, leaving 25 bases between them. The CDR3 has 18 amino acids. Per germline, CDR1 DFQATT and CDR2 SNEGSKA (reference sequence). CDR3 sequence: CSARGDLWGPARYNEQFF. CDR3 bases: TGCAGTGCTAGGGGCGACTTGTGGGGCCCTGCGAGGTACAATGAGCAGTTCTTC.

This clonotype was seen a few times. The chain couples TRBV5-5 to TRBJ2-1; possibly TRBD1 for D (5 bases). The germline V gene has CDR1 SGHKS and CDR2 YYEKEE (reference sequence). The CDR3 extends over 16 amino acids. Trimming took 4 bases from V and 0 from J, leaving 14 bases between them. CDR3 DNA sequence: TGTGCCAGCAGCAGATCAGGGTCCAGCTCCTACAATGAGCAGTTCTTC. Translation: CASSRSGSSSYNEQFF.

This clonotype was counted a few times. V usage is TRBV28 and J usage is TRBJ1-1; 7 nucleotides line up with TRBD1. The CDR3 is 15 amino acids. V lost 3 bases, J lost 0 bases, and 4 bases stayed unmatched. From germline, CDR1 is MDHEN and CDR2 SYDVKM. For the CDR3, the DNA is TGTGCCAGCAGTTTGTGGGACAGTGTGAACACTGAAGCTTTCTTT. This translates into CASSLWDSVNTEAFF.

The chain employs TRBV7-2 and TRBJ1-5; D uncertain. The CDR3 contains 13 residues. Trimming took 4 bases from V and 7 from J, leaving 11 bases between them. Germline V lookup: CDR1 SGHTA, CDR2 FQGNSA. The CDR3 coding sequence is TGTGCCAGCAGCTCCCCGGTCGGGCAGCCCCAGCATTTT. Its translation is CASSSPVGQPQHF.

This clonotype showed up just a few times. The CDR3 reads CASSYWNRNTEAFF. The CDR3 DNA reads TGTGCCAGCAGTTACTGGAACAGGAACACTGAAGCTTTCTTT. This chain connects TRBV6-2 or TRBV6-3 to TRBJ1-1; the D is unclear. CDR1 and CDR2 (germline): MNHEY, SVGEGT. The CDR3 totals 14 residues. Between the trimmed V and J ends, which lost 1 base and 1 base, there was a span of 7 bases.

This chain links TRBV20-1 with TRBJ2-1; D not resolved. The V end lost 3 bases, the J end lost 7 bases, and 19 bases lay between the germline ends. From germline, CDR1 is DFQATT and CDR2 SNEGSKA (reference sequence). This CDR3 is built from 15 residues. CDR3 bases: TGCAGTGCTAGCCCCGACTGGGAATCACGGAATGAGCAGTTCTTC. This gives the protein CSASPDWESRNEQFF.

This clonotype was recorded many times. This chain uses TRBV29-1 with TRBJ1-1; D is undetermined. This CDR3 has 13 residues. Trimming pared 4 bases from V and 2 bases from J, leaving 11 bases between. Germline CDR1 is SQVTM and CDR2 is ANQGSEA. CDR3 in amino acids: CSVADGPNTEAFF. For the CDR3, the DNA is TGCAGCGTTGCCGACGGCCCTAACACTGAAGCTTTCTTT.

V gene TRBV5-1 combines with J gene TRBJ2-3; tentative D call: TRBD1 (5 bases). This CDR3 is built from 14 residues. V dropped 1 base and J dropped 3 bases, with 9 bases sitting between them. Germline V CDR1 and CDR2: SGHRS, YFSETQ. DNA for the CDR3: TGCGCCAGCAGCTTGTTAGGGGTGACAGATACGCAGTATTTT. Protein sequence: CASSLLGVTDTQYF.

The chain couples TRBV20-1 to TRBJ2-5, with TRBD1 as a possible D gene (5 bases). This CDR3 comprises 15 residues. Trimming took off 3 bases at V and 0 bases at J, with 14 bases between the two ends. Germline CDR1 is DFQATT and CDR2 is SNEGSKA (reference sequence). CDR3: CSARGDSTYQETQYF. In nucleotides, the CDR3 is TGCAGTGCTAGGGGTGACAGCACTTACCAAGAGACCCAGTACTTC.

This clonotype came up a few times. This chain joins TRBV10-2 and TRBJ2-1; 13 bases line up with TRBD2. The CDR3 is 15 amino acids. Germline-derived CDR1 and CDR2 are WSHSY and SAAADI. The trim removed 5 bases at V and 7 bases at J, leaving 5 bases unmatched. The CDR3 loop reads CASSSPGLAGNEQFF. CDR3 in DNA: TGCGCCAGCAGTAGCCCGGGACTAGCGGGGAATGAGCAGTTCTTC.

The J gene is TRBJ2-1, the V gene TRBV5-1; 8 bases are shared with TRBD2. This CDR3 is built from 16 residues. Trimming removed 4 bases from V and 1 base from J; junction bases left unmatched: 7. CDR1 is SGHRS, CDR2 YFSETQ, per germline. CDR3 in amino acids: CASSPRASGSYNEQFF. In nucleotides, the CDR3 is TGCGCCAGCAGCCCCCGGGCTAGCGGGTCCTACAATGAGCAGTTCTTC.

This chain connects TRBV24-1 to TRBJ2-1; D unresolved. Trimming pared 5 bases from V and 8 bases from J, leaving 12 bases between. The germline gives CDR1 KGHDR, CDR2 SFDVKD. This CDR3 spans 13 amino acids. CDR3 sequence (DNA): TGTGCCACCAGTGCCCAGAACAGCCATGAGCAGTTCTTC. Translation gives CATSAQNSHEQFF.

This chain connects TRBV19 to TRBJ2-1; D possibly corresponds to TRBD1 (5 bases). Germline CDR1 and CDR2: LNHDA and SQIVND (reference sequence). V was cut by 7 bases and J by 1 base, with 11 bases left in between. The CDR3 contains 14 residues. Here the CDR3 DNA reads TGTGCCAGTAATCTCAGGGCTTCCTACAATGAGCAGTTCTTC. Translated: CASNLRASYNEQFF.

The chain has TRBV28 and TRBJ2-1, with 7 positions matching TRBD2. This CDR3 region has 22 residues. Germline assignment: CDR1 MDHEN and CDR2 SYDVKM. V shed 2 bases, J shed 6 bases, and the junction held 28 bases outside the gene matches. Here the CDR3 DNA reads TGTGCCAGCAGTTTACCCCCCCAGCGGCGGGCGGGAGTCTCTTCTAGACTCAATGAGCAGTTCTTC. Translation: CASSLPPQRRAGVSSRLNEQFF.

DNA for the CDR3: TGTGCCAGCAGTTGGGTAGCGGGAGGAAGATATCAAGAGACCCAGTACTTC. The encoded protein is CASSWVAGGRYQETQYF. The V gene is TRBV12-3 or TRBV12-4, the J gene TRBJ2-5, with 10 bases lining up with TRBD2. The V gene end was trimmed by 4 bases and the J gene end by 2 bases; junction bases not matched to a gene: 10. The CDR3 is 17 amino acids.

The chain employs TRBV7-2 and TRBJ2-7, with 9 bases fitting TRBD2. The trim removed 6 bases at V and 2 bases at J, leaving 8 bases unmatched. Germline assignment: CDR1 SGHTA and CDR2 FQGNSA. The CDR3 is made up of 15 amino acids. In DNA form, the CDR3 reads TGTGCCAGCAGTTTACTAGCGGGTCTTACCTACGAGCAGTACTTC. This translates into CASSLLAGLTYEQYF.

CDR3 protein: CASSLAQGAEAFF. In DNA, the CDR3 is TGCGCCAGCAGCTTGGCTCAGGGGGCTGAAGCTTTCTTT. This sequence joins TRBV5-1 and TRBJ1-1, with 7 bases aligning to TRBD1. Per the germline V gene, CDR1 is SGHRS and CDR2 is YFSETQ. The CDR3 length is 13 residues. With 0 bases clipped from V and 6 bases from J, the junction kept 2 bases outside the gene matches.

The J gene is TRBJ2-7, the V gene TRBV3-1; possibly TRBD2 for D (5 bases). This CDR3 contains 14 residues. Germline assignment: CDR1 LGHDT and CDR2 YNNKEL (reference sequence). V gave up 1 base and J gave up 3 bases, with 10 bases separating them. CDR3 loop: CASSQGRYDYEQYF. Here the CDR3 DNA reads TGTGCCAGCAGCCAAGGGAGGTACGACTACGAGCAGTACTTC.

There are a few counts of this clonotype. This chain joins TRBV7-2 and TRBJ1-3; D gene uncertain. Germline V gene lookup returns CDR1 SGHTA and CDR2 FQGNSA. Trimming shortened V by 1 base and J by 3 bases, and 13 bases separated the two germline ends. The CDR3 is 16 residues long. CDR3 in amino acids: CASSLEWLQYGNTIYF. CDR3 sequence (DNA): TGTGCCAGCAGCTTAGAGTGGTTACAGTATGGAAACACCATATATTTT. The full variable domain, rest sourced from reference TRBV7-2 and TRBJ1-3, is GAGVSQSPSNKVTEKGKDVELRCDPISGHTALYWYRQSLGQGLEFLIYFQGNSAPDKSGLPSDRFSAERTGGSVSTLTIQRTQQEDSAVYLCASSLEWLQYGNTIYFGEGSWLTVV.

This clonotype was recorded a few times. The chain combines TRBV27 with TRBJ2-7; 9 bases are a match to TRBD1. The V gene's germline CDR1 is MNHEY and CDR2 SMNVEV (reference sequence). With V trimmed by 3 bases and J by 7 bases, 10 bases remained unmatched. This CDR3 region has 15 residues. The DNA for the CDR3 is TGTGCCAGCAGTTTCCCCCGGACAGGGGCGGGGGAGCAGTACTTC. Residues: CASSFPRTGAGEQYF.

The CDR3 region is CASTRTSGSNEQFF. DNA for the CDR3: TGTGCCAGCACTCGGACTAGCGGGAGCAATGAGCAGTTCTTC. This chain connects TRBV7-6 to TRBJ2-1; TRBD2 agrees at 13 bases. The CDR3 is made up of 14 amino acids. Trimming cost V 7 bases and J 6 bases; bases outside gene matches: 3. Germline V gene lookup returns CDR1 SGHVS and CDR2 FNYEAQ. The entire variable domain, with the rest obtained from reference TRBV7-6 and TRBJ2-1, is as follows: GAGVSQSPRYKVTKRGQDVALRCDPISGHVSLYWYRQALGQGPEFLTYFNYEAQQDKSGLPNDRFSAERPEGSISTLTIQRTEQRDSAMYRCASTRTSGSNEQFFGPGTRLTVL.

This chain joins TRBV19 and TRBJ1-2, with 9 positions matching TRBD1. The length of the CDR3 is 14 residues. With V trimmed by 7 bases and J by 8 bases, 11 bases remained unmatched. Germline-derived CDR1 and CDR2 are LNHDA and SQIVND (reference sequence). CDR3 DNA sequence: TGTGCCAGTACTAAGGAGACAGGGGGTGTCGGCTACACCTTC. Amino acids: CASTKETGGVGYTF.

To note about this clonotype: A much larger clone is a single base away; this may be a read error. The genes are TRBV6-2 or TRBV6-3 and TRBJ2-5, with 9 bases lining up with TRBD2. With 5 bases clipped from V and 3 bases from J, the junction kept 1 base outside the gene matches. Germline CDR1 MNHEY, CDR2 SVGEGT. The CDR3 runs 13 residues. The CDR3, as DNA: TGTGCCAGCAGTCGACTAGCGGAAGAGACCCAGTACTTC. It specifies CASSRLAEETQYF.

In its sample, this clonotype was seen a few times. The chain has TRBV29-1 and TRBJ1-5, with a weak D call TRBD1 (5 bases). Looked up from germline, CDR1 is SQVTM and CDR2 is ANQGSEA. V dropped 6 bases and J dropped 4 bases, with 10 bases sitting between them. The CDR3 is 12 amino acids. The CDR3 spells CSVTEGNQPQHF. Written as DNA, the CDR3 is TGCAGCGTGACAGAAGGGAATCAGCCCCAGCATTTT.

This clonotype was seen a handful of times. The rearrangement uses TRBV14 and TRBJ2-7; 8 bases align to TRBD2. The CDR3 runs to 19 residues. Germline V CDR1 and CDR2: SGHDN, FVKESK. The J segment lost 3 bases and the V segment lost 0 bases, leaving 16 bases of the junction unmatched. The CDR3 sequence is CASSQDRKAGVAGLYEQYF. The CDR3 DNA reads as TGTGCCAGCAGCCAAGATCGGAAGGCGGGAGTAGCGGGGCTCTACGAGCAGTACTTC.